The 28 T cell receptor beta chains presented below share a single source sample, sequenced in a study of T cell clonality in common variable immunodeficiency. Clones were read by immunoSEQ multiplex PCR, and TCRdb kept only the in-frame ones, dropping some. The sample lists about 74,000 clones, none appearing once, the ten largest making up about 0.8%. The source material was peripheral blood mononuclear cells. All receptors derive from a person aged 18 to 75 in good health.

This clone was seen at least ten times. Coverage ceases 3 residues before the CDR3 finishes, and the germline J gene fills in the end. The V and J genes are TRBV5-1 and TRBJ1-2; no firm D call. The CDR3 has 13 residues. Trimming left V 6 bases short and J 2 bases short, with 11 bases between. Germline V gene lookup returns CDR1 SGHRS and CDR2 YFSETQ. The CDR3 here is CASTRDKNYGYTF. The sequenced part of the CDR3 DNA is TGCGCCAGCACCCGAGACAAGAACTATGGC.

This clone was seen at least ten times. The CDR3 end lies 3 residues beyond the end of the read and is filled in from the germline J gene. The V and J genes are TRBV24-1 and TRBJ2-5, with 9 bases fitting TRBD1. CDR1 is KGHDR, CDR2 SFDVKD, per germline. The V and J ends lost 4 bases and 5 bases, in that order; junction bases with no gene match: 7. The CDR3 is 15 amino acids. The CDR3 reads CATSDRTGGGETQYF. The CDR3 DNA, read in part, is TGTGCCACCAGTGACCGTACAGGGGGCGGGGAGACC.

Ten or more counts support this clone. The CDR3 sequence is CASSPPTTTDTQYF. Incomplete CDR3 DNA: TGTGCCAGCTCACCACCTACTACCACAGATACG. J is TRBJ2-3 and V is TRBV18, with D hard to call. The CDR3 end is not reached by the read, which stops 3 residues before it; the germline J gene fills it in. The CDR3 runs to 14 residues. Germline lookup yields CDR1 KGHSH and CDR2 LQKENI. V was cut by 0 bases and J by 2 bases, with 6 bases left in between.

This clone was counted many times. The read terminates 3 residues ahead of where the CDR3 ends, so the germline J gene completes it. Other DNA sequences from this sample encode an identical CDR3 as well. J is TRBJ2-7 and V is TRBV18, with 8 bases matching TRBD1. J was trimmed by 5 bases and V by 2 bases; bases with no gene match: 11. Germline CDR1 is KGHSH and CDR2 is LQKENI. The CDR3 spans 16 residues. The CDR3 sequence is CASSPSGQAAMDEQYF. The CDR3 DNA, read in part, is TGTGCCAGCTCACCATCGGGACAGGCCGCCATGGACGAG.

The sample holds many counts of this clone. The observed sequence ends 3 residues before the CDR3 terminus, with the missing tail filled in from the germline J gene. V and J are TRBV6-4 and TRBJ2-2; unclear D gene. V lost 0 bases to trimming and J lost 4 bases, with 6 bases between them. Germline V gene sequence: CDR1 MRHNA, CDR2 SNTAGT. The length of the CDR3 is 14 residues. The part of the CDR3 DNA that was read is TGTGCCAGCAGTGACTCGCCAGGCACCGGGGAG. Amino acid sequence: CASSDSPGTGE. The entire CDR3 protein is CASSDSPGTGELFF.

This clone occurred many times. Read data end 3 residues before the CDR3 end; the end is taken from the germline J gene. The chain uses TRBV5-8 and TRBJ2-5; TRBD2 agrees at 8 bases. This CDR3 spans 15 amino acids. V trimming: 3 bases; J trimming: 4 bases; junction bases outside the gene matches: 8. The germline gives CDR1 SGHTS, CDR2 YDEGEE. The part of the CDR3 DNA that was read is TGTGCCAGCAGCTCCGGGGTAGCGGGGAGAGAGACC. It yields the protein CASSSGVAGRET. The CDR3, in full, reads CASSSGVAGRETQYF.

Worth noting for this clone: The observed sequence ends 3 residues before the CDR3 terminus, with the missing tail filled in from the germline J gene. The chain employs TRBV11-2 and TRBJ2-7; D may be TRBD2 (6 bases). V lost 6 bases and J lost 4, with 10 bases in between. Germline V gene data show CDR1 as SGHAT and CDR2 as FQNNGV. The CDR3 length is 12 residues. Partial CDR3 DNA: TGTGCCAGCAGACCGGCGGGGTACGAG. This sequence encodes CASRPAGYE. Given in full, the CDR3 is CASRPAGYEQYF.

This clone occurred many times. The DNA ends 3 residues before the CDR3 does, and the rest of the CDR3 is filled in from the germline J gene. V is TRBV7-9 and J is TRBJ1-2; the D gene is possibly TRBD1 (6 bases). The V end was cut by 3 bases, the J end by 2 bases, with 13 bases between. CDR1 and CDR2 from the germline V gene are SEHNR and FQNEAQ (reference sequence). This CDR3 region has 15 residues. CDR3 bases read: TGTGCCAGCAGCTTTTCGGGACAAACCAACTATGGC. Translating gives CASSFSGQTNYG. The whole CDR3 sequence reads CASSFSGQTNYGYTF.

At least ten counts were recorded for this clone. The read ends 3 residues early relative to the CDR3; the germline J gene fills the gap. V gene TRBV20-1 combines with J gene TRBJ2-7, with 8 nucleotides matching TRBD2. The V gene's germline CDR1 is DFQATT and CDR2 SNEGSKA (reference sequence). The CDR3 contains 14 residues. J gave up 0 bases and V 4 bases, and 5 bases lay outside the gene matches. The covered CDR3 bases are TGCAGTGCTAACCCGGGGGGGCCCTCCTACGAG. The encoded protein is CSANPGGPSYE. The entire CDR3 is CSANPGGPSYEQYF.

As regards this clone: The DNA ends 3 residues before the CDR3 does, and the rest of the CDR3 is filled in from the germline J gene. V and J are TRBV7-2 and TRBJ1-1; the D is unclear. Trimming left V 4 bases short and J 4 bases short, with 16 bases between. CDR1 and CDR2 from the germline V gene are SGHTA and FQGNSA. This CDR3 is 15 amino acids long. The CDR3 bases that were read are TGTGCCAGCAGCTCGAGTGGACTCTGGGGCACTGAA. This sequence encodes CASSSSGLWGTE. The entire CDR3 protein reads CASSSSGLWGTEAFF.

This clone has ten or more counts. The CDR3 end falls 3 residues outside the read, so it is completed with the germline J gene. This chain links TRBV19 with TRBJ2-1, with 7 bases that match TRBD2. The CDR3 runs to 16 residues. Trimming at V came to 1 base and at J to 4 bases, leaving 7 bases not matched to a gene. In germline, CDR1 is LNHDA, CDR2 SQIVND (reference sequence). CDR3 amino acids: CASSIASSGQYNEQFF. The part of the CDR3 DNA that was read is TGTGCCAGTAGTATAGCCTCTAGCGGACAATACAATGAG.

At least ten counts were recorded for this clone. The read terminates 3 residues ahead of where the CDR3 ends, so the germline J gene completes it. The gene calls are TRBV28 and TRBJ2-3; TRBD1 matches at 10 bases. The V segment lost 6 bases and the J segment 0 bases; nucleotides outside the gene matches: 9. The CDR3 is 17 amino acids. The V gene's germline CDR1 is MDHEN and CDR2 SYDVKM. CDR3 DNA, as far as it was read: TGTGCCAGCAGGGACCGGGACAGGGGATATAGCACAGATACG. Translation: CASRDRDRGYSTDT. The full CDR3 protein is CASRDRDRGYSTDTQYF.

The covered CDR3 bases are TGTGCCAGCAGTGGCGGGAATAGCAATCAGCCC. This gives the protein CASSGGNSNQP. The whole CDR3 sequence is CASSGGNSNQPQHF. The chain joins TRBV25-1 to TRBJ1-5; D remains ambiguous. The CDR3 end is not reached by the read, which stops 3 residues before it; the germline J gene fills it in. The CDR3 is 14 residues long. V shed 4 bases and J shed 0 bases, with 7 bases lying between them. Germline-derived CDR1 and CDR2 are MGHDK and SYGVNS.

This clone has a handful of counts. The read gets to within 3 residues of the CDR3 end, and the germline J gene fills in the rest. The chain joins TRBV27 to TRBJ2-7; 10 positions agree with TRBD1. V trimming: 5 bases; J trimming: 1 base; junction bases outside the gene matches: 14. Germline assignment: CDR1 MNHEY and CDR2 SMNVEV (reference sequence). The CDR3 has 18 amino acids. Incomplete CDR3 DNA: TGTGCCAGCAGTCCAAAACCTACGGGACAGGGGTTTTCCTACGAG. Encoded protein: CASSPKPTGQGFSYE. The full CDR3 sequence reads CASSPKPTGQGFSYEQYF.

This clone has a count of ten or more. CDR3 protein: CASSPETRRSNEQFF. The covered CDR3 bases are TGTGCCAGCTCACCAGAGACTAGACGGTCCAATGAG. The V gene is TRBV18, the J gene TRBJ2-1; D possibly corresponds to TRBD2 (6 bases). Coverage ceases 3 residues before the CDR3 finishes, and the germline J gene fills in the end. This CDR3 contains 15 residues. Trimming removed 2 bases at V and 6 bases at J, with 14 bases between. Germline V gene data show CDR1 as KGHSH and CDR2 as LQKENI.

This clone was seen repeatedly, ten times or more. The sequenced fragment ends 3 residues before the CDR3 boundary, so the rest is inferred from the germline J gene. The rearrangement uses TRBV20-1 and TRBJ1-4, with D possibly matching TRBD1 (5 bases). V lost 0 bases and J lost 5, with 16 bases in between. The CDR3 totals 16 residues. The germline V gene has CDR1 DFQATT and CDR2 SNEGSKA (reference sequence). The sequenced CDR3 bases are TGCAGTGCTAGAGATCTCAGGGCATCACGAAATGAAAAA. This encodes CSARDLRASRNEK. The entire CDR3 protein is CSARDLRASRNEKLFF.

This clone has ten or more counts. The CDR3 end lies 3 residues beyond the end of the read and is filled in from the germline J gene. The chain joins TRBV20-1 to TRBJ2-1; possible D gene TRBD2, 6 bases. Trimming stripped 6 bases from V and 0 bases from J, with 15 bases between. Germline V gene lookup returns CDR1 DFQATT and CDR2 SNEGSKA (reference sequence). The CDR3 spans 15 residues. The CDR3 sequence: CSAPASASSYNEQFF. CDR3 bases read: TGCAGTGCCCCCGCTAGCGCGAGCTCCTACAATGAG.

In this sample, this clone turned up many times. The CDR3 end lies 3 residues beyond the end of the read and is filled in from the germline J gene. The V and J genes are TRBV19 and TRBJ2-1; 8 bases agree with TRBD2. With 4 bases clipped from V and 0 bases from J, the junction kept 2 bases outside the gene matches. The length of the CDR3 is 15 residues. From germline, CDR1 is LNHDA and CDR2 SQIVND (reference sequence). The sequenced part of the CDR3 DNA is TGTGCCAGTAGTACCGGGGGGGGCTCCTACAATGAG. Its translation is CASSTGGGSYNE. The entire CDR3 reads CASSTGGGSYNEQFF.

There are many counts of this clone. CDR3 region: CASSLVSRRGPYNEQFF. The CDR3 bases that were read are TGTGCCAGCAGCTTGGTGTCAAGGCGAGGGCCCTACAATGAG. The chain employs TRBV7-6 and TRBJ2-1, with D possibly matching TRBD2 (5 bases). The read ends 3 residues shy of where the CDR3 ends; the end is completed using the germline J gene. Germline values: CDR1 SGHVS, CDR2 FNYEAQ. The CDR3 is 17 residues long. V gave up 3 bases and J gave up 2 bases, with 17 bases separating them.

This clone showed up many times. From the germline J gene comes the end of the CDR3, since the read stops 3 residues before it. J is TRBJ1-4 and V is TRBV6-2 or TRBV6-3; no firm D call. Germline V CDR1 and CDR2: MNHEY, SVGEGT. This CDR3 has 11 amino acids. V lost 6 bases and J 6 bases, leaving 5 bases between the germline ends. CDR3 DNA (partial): TGTGCCAGCAGCCGGTATGAAAAA. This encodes CASSRYEK. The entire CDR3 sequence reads CASSRYEKLFF.

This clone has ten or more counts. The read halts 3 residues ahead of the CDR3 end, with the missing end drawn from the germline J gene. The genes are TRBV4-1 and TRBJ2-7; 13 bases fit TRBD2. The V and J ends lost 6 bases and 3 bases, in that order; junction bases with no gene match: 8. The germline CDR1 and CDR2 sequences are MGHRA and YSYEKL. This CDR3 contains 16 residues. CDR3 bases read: TGCGCCAGCAGTCGGAGGACTAGCGGGAGCAACTACGAG. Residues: CASSRRTSGSNYE. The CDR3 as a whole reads CASSRRTSGSNYEQYF.

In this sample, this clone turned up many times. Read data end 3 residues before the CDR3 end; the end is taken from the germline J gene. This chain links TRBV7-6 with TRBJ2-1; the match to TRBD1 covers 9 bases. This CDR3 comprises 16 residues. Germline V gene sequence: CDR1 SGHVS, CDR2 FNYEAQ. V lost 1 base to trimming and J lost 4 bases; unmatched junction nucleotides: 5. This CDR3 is CASSLGAGTGYNEQFF. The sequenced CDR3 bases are TGTGCCAGCAGCTTAGGGGCCGGGACAGGGTACAATGAG.

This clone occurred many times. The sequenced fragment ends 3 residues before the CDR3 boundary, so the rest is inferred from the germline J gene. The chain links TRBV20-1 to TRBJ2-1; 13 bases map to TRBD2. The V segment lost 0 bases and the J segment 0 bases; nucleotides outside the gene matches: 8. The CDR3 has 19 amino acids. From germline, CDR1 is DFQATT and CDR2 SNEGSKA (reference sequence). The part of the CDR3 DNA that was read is TGCAGTGCTAGAGATGGGGGACTAGCGGGATTCCTCTCCTACAATGAG. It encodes CSARDGGLAGFLSYNE. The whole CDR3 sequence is CSARDGGLAGFLSYNEQFF.

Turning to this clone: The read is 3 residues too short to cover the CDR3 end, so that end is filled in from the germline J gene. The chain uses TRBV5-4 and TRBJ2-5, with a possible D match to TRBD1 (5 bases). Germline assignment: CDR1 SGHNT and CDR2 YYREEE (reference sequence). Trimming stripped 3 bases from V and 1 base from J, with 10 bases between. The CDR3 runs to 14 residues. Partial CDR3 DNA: TGTGCCAGCAGCTCAACAGGAGTCCAAGAGACC. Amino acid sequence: CASSSTGVQET. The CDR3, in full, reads CASSSTGVQETQYF.

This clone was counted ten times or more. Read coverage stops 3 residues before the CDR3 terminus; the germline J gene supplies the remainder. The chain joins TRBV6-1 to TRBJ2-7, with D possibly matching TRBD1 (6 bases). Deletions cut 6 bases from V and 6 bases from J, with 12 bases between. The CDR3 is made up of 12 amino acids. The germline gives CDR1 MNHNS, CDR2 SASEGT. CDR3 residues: CASSEQGGEQYF. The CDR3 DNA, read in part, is TGTGCCAGCAGCGAACAGGGTGGCGAG.

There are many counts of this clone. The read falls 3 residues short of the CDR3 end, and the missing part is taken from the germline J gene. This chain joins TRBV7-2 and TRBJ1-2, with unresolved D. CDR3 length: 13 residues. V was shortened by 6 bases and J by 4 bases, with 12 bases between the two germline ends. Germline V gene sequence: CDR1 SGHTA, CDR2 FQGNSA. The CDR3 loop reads CASSRGQTYGYTF. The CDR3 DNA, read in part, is TGTGCCAGCAGTAGAGGGCAGACCTATGGC. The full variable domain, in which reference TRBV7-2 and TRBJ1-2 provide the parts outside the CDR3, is GAGVSQSPSNKVTEKGKDVELRCDPISGHTALYWYRQSLGQGLEFLIYFQGNSAPDKSGLPSDRFSAERTGGSVSTLTIQRTQQEDSAVYLCASSRGQTYGYTFGSGTRLTVV.

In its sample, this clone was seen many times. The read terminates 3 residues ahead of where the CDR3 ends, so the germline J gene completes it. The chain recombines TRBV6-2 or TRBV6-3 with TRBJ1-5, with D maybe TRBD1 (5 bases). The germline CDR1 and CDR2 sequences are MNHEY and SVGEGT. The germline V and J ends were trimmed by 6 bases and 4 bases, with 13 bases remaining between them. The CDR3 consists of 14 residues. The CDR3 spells CASRPVGGNQPQHF. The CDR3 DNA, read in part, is TGTGCCAGCAGACCGGTTGGGGGGAATCAGCCC.

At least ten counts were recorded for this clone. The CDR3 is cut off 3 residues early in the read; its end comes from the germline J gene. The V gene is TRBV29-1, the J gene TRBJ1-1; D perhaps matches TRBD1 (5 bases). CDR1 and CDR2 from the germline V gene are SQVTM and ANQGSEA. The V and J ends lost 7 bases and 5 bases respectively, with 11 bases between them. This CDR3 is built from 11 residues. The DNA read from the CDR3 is TGCAGCGGAGGGGAGAATACTGAA. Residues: CSGGENTE. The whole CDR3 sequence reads CSGGENTEAFF.